This T cell receptor (beta chain) was identified in a study of T cell repertoires in cytomegalovirus infection. For the study at large: CMV epitopes that were recently identified and HLA-C-restricted were used alongside well-studied HLA-B-restricted ones. Matching HLA type and CMV infection were both indicated by public TCR beta signatures. General study points: Within the response measured ex vivo, HLA-C-restricted CMV-specific TCR beta clonotypes were dominant. Cumulative public TCR beta family frequency identified CMV carriers with the relevant HLA.

CDR1 is SGHTA and CDR2 is FQGNSA in the germline V gene. V was shortened by 5 bases and J by 4 bases, with 14 bases between the two germline ends. CDR3 length equals 15 residues. This clonotype occurred many times. What it recognizes is unknown. TCRdb fed the reads into MiXCR, producing one record per CDR3 protein. The data show more than 250,000 distinct CDR3 sequences, 20% to 25% seen once. This receptor was obtained from a human donor in good health (CMV status not recorded). Some clones in this sample may be carry-over from other donors' samples. The material sequenced was cultured PBMCs, taken from culture after CMV antigen stimulation. This chain joins TRBV7-2 and TRBJ2-2; possibly TRBD2 for D (6 bases). CDR3 nucleotide sequence: TGTGCCAGCAGCACTTGGAGGGGTGGCACCGGGGAGCTGTTTTTT. Its translation is CASSTWRGGTGELFF. Combining the CDR3 with reference TRBV7-2 and TRBJ2-2 gives the whole variable domain GAGVSQSPSNKVTEKGKDVELRCDPISGHTALYWYRQSLGQGLEFLIYFQGNSAPDKSGLPSDRFSAERTGGSVSTLTIQRTQQEDSAVYLCASSTWRGGTGELFFGEGSRLTVL.